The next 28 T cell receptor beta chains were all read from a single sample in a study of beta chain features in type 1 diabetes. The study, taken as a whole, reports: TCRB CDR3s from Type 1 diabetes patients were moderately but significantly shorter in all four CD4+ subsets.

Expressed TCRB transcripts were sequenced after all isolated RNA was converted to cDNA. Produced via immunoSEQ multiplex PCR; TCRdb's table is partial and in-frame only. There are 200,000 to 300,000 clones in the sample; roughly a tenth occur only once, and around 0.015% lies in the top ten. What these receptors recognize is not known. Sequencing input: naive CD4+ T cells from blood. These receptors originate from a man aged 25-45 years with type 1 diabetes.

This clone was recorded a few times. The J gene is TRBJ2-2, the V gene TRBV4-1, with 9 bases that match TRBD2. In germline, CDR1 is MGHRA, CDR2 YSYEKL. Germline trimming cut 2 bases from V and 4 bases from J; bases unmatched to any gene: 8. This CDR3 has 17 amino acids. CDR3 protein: CASSQWEVAGVTGELFF. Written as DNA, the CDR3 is TGCGCCAGCAGCCAATGGGAGGTAGCGGGGGTCACCGGGGAGCTGTTTTTT.

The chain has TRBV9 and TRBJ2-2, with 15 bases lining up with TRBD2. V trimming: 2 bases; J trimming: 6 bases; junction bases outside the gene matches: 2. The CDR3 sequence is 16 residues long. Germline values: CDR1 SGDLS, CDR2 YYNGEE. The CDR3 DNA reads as TGTGCCAGCAGCGTCCGGACTAGCGGGGGGGCCGGGGAGCTGTTTTTT. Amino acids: CASSVRTSGGAGELFF.

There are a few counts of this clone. The CDR3 DNA is TGTGCCAGCAGCTTGGGGGGACAGGGGACCGGGGAGCTGTTTTTT. Its protein is CASSLGGQGTGELFF. The rearrangement joins TRBV5-4 to TRBJ2-2; 10 bases align to TRBD1. Unmatched junction bases numbered 1, after V lost 0 bases and J lost 5 bases. Germline-derived CDR1 and CDR2 are SGHNT and YYREEE (reference sequence). The CDR3 length is 15 residues.

CDR3 sequence: CASSYPGGETQYF. CDR3 coding DNA: TGTGCCAGCAGTTACCCGGGAGGAGAGACCCAGTACTTC. This chain joins TRBV6-5 and TRBJ2-5; 7 positions match TRBD2. The trim removed 2 bases at V and 4 bases at J, leaving 1 base unmatched. The CDR3 length is 13 residues. Per the germline V gene, CDR1 is MNHEY and CDR2 is SVGAGI.

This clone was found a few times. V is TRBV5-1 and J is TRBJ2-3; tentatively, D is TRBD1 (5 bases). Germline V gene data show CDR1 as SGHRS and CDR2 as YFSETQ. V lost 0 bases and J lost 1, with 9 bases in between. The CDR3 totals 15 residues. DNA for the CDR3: TGCGCCAGCAGCTTGGACCAGGGCGGCACAGATACGCAGTATTTT. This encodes CASSLDQGGTDTQYF.

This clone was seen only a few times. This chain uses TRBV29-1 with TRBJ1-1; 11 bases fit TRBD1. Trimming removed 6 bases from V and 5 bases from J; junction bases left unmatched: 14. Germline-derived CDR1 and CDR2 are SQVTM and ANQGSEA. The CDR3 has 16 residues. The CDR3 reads CSVLSGQGAMGTEAFF. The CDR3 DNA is TGCAGCGTCCTCTCCGGACAGGGGGCAATGGGGACTGAAGCTTTCTTT.

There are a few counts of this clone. This CDR3 reads CASSPTWGVAAFF. CDR3 DNA: TGTGCCAGCAGTCCGACCTGGGGCGTTGCAGCTTTCTTT. V is TRBV6-5 and J is TRBJ1-1, with D tentatively TRBD1 (5 bases). Trimming cost V 5 bases and J 10 bases, with 17 bases left between them. The CDR3 is made up of 13 amino acids. Looked up from germline, CDR1 is MNHEY and CDR2 is SVGAGI.

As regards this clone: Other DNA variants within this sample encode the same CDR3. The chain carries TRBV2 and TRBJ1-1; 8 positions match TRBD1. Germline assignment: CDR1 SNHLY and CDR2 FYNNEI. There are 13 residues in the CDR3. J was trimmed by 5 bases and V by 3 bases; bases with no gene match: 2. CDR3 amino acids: CASSDDRGTEAFF. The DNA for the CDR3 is TGTGCCAGCAGTGACGACAGGGGTACTGAAGCTTTCTTT.

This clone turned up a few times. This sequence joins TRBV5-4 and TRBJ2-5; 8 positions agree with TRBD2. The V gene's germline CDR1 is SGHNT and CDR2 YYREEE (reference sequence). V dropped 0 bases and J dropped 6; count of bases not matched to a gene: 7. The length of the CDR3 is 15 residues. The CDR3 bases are TGTGCCAGCAGCTTGGGGATAGCGGGAATGAAGACCCAGTACTTC. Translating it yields CASSLGIAGMKTQYF.

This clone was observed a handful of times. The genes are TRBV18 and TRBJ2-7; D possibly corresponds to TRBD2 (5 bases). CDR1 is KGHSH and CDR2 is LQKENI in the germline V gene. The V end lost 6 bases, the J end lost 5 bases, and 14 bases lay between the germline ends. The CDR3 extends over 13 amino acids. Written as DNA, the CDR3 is TGTGCCAGCTCCACCGGAGGATTGGACGAGCAGTACTTC. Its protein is CASSTGGLDEQYF. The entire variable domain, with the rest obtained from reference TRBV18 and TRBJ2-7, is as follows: NAGVMQNPRHLVRRRGQEARLRCSPMKGHSHVYWYRQLPEEGLKFMVYLQKENIIDESGMPKERFSAEFPKEGPSILRIQQVVRGDSAAYFCASSTGGLDEQYFGPGTRLTVT.

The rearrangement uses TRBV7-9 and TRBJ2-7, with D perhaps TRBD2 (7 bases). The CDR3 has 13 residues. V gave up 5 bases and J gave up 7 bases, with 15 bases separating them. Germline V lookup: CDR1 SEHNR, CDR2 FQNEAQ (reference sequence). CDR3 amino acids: CASSRGGSGEQYF. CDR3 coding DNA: TGTGCCAGCAGCCGCGGGGGCTCAGGGGAGCAGTACTTC.

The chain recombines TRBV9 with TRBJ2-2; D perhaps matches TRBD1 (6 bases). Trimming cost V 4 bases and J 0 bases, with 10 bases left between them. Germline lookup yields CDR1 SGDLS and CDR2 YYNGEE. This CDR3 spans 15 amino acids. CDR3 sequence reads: CASSRDNSNTGELFF. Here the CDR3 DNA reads TGTGCCAGCAGCCGGGACAATTCGAACACCGGGGAGCTGTTTTTT.

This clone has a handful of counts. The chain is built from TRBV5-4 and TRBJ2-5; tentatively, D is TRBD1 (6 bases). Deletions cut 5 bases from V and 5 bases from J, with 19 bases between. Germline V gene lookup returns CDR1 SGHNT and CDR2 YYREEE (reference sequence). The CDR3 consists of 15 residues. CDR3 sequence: CASSLTQGRGETQYF. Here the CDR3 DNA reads TGTGCCAGCAGTTTAACCCAGGGGCGCGGGGAGACCCAGTACTTC. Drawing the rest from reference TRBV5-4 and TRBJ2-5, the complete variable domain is ETGVTQSPTHLIKTRGQQVTLRCSSQSGHNTVSWYQQALGQGPQFIFQYYREEENGRGNFPPRFSGLQFPNYSSELNVNALELDDSALYLCASSLTQGRGETQYFGPGTRLLVL.

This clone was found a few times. DNA of the CDR3: TGCGCCAGCAGTCGGAAGGACAGGGGGTACGAGCAGTACTTC. Translated, it gives CASSRKDRGYEQYF. The chain carries TRBV5-1 and TRBJ2-7; 10 nucleotides agree with TRBD1. The germline V gene encodes CDR1 SGHRS and CDR2 YFSETQ. The CDR3 is 14 residues long. J was trimmed by 4 bases and V by 5 bases; bases with no gene match: 6.

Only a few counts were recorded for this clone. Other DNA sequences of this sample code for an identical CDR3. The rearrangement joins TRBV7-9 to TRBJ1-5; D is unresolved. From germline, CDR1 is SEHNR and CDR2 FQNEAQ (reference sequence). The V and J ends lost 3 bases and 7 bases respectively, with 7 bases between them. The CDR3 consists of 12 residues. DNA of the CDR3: TGTGCCAGCAGCTTTGGAGACCAGCCCCAGCATTTT. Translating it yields CASSFGDQPQHF.

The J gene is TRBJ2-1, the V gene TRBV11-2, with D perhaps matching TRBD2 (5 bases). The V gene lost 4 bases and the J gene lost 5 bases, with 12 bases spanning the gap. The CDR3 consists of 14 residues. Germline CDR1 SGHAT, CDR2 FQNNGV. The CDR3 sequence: CASSSLAHNNEQFF. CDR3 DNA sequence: TGTGCCAGCAGCTCTTTAGCGCATAACAATGAGCAGTTCTTC.

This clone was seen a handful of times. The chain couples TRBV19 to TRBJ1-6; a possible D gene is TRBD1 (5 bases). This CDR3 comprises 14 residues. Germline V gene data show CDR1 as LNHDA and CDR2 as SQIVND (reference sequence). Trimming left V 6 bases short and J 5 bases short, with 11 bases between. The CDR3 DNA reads TGTGCCAGTAGGCGGGGGTACGATAATTCACCCCTCCACTTT. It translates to CASRRGYDNSPLHF.

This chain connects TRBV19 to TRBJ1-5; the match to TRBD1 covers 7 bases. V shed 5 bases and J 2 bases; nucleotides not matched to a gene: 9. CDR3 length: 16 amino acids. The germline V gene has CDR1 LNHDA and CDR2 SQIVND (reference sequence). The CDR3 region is CASSSRQGEGNQPQHF. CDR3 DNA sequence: TGTGCCAGTAGTTCCCGACAGGGAGAAGGCAATCAGCCCCAGCATTTT.

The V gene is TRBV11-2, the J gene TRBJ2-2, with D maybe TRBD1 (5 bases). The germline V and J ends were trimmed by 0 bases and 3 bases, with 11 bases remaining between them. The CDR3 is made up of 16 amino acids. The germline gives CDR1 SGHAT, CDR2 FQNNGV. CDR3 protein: CASSLEAGMDTGELFF. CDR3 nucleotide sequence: TGTGCCAGCAGCTTAGAAGCAGGGATGGACACCGGGGAGCTGTTTTTT. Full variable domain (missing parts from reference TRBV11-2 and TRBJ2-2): EAGVAQSPRYKIIEKRQSVAFWCNPISGHATLYWYQQILGQGPKLLIQFQNNGVVDDSQLPKDRFSAERLKGVDSTLKIQPAKLEDSAVYLCASSLEAGMDTGELFFGEGSRLTVL.

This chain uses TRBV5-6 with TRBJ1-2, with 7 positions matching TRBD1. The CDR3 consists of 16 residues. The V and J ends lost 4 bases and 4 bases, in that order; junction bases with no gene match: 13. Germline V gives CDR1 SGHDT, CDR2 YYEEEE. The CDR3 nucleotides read TGTGCCAGCAGCCTGGGGTCAGGGAAGGGGGCCTATGGCTACACCTTC. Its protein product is CASSLGSGKGAYGYTF.

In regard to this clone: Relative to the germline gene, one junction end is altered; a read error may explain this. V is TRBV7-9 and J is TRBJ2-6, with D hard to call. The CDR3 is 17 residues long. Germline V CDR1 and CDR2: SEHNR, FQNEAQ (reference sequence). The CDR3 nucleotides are TGCGCCAGCAGCCAAGATCACAGTTACTCTGGGGCCAACGTCCTGACTTTC. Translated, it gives CASSQDHSYSGANVLTF. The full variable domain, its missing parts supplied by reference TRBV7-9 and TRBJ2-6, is DTGVSQNPRHKITKRGQNVTFRCDPISEHNRLYWYRQTLGQGPEFLTYFQNEAQLEKSRLLSDRFSAERPKGSFSTLEIQRTEQGDSAMYLCASSQDHSYSGANVLTFGAGSRLTVL.

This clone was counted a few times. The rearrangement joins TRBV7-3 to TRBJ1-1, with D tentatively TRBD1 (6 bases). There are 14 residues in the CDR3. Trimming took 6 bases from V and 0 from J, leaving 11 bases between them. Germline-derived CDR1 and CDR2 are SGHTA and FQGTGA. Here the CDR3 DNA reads TGTGCCAGCAGTGAGGGGGAGATGAACACTGAAGCTTTCTTT. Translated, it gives CASSEGEMNTEAFF.

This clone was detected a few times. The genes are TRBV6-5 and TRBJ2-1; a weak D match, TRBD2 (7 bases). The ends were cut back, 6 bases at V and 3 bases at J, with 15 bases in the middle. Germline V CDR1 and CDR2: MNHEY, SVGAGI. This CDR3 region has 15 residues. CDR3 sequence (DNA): TGTGCCAGCAGGGCGGGGGCCGATTTCTACAATGAGCAGTTCTTC. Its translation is CASRAGADFYNEQFF.

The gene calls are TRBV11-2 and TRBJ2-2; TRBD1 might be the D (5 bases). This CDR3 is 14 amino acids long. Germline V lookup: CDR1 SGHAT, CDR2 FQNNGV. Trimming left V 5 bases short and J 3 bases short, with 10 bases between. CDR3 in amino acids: CASSHDRYTGELFF. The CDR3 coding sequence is TGTGCCAGCAGCCACGACAGATACACCGGGGAGCTGTTTTTT. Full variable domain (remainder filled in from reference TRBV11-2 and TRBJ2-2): EAGVAQSPRYKIIEKRQSVAFWCNPISGHATLYWYQQILGQGPKLLIQFQNNGVVDDSQLPKDRFSAERLKGVDSTLKIQPAKLEDSAVYLCASSHDRYTGELFFGEGSRLTVL.

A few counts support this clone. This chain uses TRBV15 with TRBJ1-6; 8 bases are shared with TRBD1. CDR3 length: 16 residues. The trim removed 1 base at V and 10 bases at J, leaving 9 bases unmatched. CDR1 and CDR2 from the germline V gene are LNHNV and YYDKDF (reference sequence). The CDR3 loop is CATSRGRTGQGSPLHF. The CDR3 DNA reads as TGTGCCACCAGCAGAGGGAGGACAGGGCAGGGATCACCCCTCCACTTT.

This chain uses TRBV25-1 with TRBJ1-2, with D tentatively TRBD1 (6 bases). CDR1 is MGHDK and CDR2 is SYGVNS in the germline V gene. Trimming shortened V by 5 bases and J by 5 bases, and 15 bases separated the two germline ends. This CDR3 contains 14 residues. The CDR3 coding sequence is TGTGCCAGCAGTCGTCGGGGGGCAGGTTATGGCTACACCTTC. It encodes CASSRRGAGYGYTF.

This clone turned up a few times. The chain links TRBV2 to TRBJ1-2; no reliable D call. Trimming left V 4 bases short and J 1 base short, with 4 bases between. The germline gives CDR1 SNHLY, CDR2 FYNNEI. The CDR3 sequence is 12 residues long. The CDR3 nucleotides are TGTGCCAGCAGTGTTTATAACTATGGCTACACCTTC. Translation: CASSVYNYGYTF.

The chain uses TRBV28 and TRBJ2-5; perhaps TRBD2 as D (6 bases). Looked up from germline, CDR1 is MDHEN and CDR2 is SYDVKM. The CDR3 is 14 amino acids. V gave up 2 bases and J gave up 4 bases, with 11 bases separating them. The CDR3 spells CASSLTQGGETQYF. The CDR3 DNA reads TGTGCCAGCAGTTTAACCCAGGGAGGAGAGACCCAGTACTTC.